Each of the 32 T cell receptor beta chains below was sequenced from the same sample in a study of early T cells in non-severe SARS-CoV-2 infection (dated by TCRdb to about 2021). Library preparation used 5' RACE. The sequencing machine was a NextSeq 500. TCRdb ran its own pipeline on the public reads, namely fastp trimming at Q25 and MiXCR clone calling, and kept in-frame beta chains. One record per CDR3 amino acid sequence lists the most common genes and DNA. Recorded for this sample are 46,000 or so distinct CDR3 sequences; approximately 13% of them occurred a single time. The ten most abundant clones make up roughly a tenth of the sample. Sequencing was carried out using whole blood. These receptors all come from an adult who was a healthcare worker with PCR-confirmed SARS-CoV-2 infection or an uninfected control (not recorded which).

This chain joins TRBV6-5 and TRBJ2-6, with D possibly matching TRBD1 (5 bases). This CDR3 spans 15 amino acids. Germline V gene data show CDR1 as MNHEY and CDR2 as SVGAGI. Trimming removed 4 bases from V and 2 bases from J, with 9 bases in between. Here the CDR3 DNA reads TGTGCCAGCAGTTCTCAGACAGCTGGGGCCAACGTCCTGACTTTC. It is translated as CASSSQTAGANVLTF.

This clonotype has just a few counts. The V call is TRBV28, the J call TRBJ1-2, with D unresolved. V was shortened by 5 bases and J by 4 bases, with 8 bases between the two germline ends. Germline lookup yields CDR1 MDHEN and CDR2 SYDVKM. The CDR3 sequence is 12 residues long. CDR3: CASSPPGYGYTF. CDR3 in DNA: TGTGCCAGCAGTCCGCCAGGCTATGGCTACACCTTC.

This clonotype was counted ten times or more. The genes are TRBV29-1 and TRBJ1-1, with D perhaps matching TRBD1 (6 bases). This CDR3 has 12 amino acids. Germline CDR1 SQVTM, CDR2 ANQGSEA. The V end lost 3 bases, the J end lost 14 bases, and 19 bases lay between the germline ends. The CDR3 loop reads CSVDGRPGDHFF. CDR3 nucleotides: TGCAGCGTTGACGGAAGACCAGGGGATCACTTCTTT.

Many counts were recorded for this clonotype. The rearrangement links TRBV29-1 to TRBJ2-1; 8 nucleotides match TRBD2. Unmatched junction bases numbered 5, after V lost 1 base and J lost 9 bases. Germline V lookup: CDR1 SQVTM, CDR2 ANQGSEA. CDR3 length equals 13 residues. Here the CDR3 reads CSVEVMAGGEQFF. CDR3 nucleotides: TGCAGCGTTGAAGTCATGGCGGGAGGTGAGCAGTTCTTC.

This clonotype was detected a few times. The chain is built from TRBV28 and TRBJ1-2; TRBD1 matches 7 bases. The CDR3 extends over 14 amino acids. J lost 4 bases, V lost 4 bases, and 6 bases had no gene match. Germline loops: CDR1 MDHEN, CDR2 SYDVKM. As DNA, the CDR3 is TGTGCCAGCAGTTCCGACAGGGCCGCCTATGGCTACACCTTC. Amino acid sequence: CASSSDRAAYGYTF.

The V call is TRBV11-3, the J call TRBJ2-7; the D gene could be TRBD1 or TRBD2 (6 bases each). The CDR3 runs to 14 residues. The ends were cut back, 3 bases at V and 0 bases at J, with 9 bases in the middle. Germline V gene data show CDR1 as SGHNT and CDR2 as YENEEA. CDR3 loop: CASSLGGDSYEQYF. In DNA, the CDR3 is TGTGCCAGCAGCTTGGGGGGCGACTCCTACGAGCAGTACTTC.

The chain uses TRBV29-1 and TRBJ2-2, with a weak D call TRBD2 (7 bases). The CDR3 runs to 14 residues. CDR1 is SQVTM, CDR2 ANQGSEA, per germline. The V gene lost 6 bases and the J gene lost 3 bases, with 14 bases spanning the gap. The chain's CDR3 is CSVLPGGYTGELFF. The CDR3 bases are TGCAGCGTCCTCCCGGGGGGCTACACCGGGGAGCTGTTTTTT.

This clonotype was detected a few times. At one of its ends the junction is not consistent with the germline gene, which may arise from a read error. The V call is TRBV28, the J call TRBJ2-3, with D possibly being TRBD1 or TRBD2 (5 bases each). Per the germline V gene, CDR1 is MDHEN and CDR2 is SYDVKM. There are 16 residues in the CDR3. In DNA, the CDR3 is TGTGCCAGCAGCTCCTCCGGGACCCAAAGCAGAGATACGCAGTATTTT. Translation: CASSSSGTQSRDTQYF.

This clonotype was picked up a small number of times. The rearrangement joins TRBV28 to TRBJ1-6; tentatively, D is TRBD1 (5 bases). This CDR3 region has 12 residues. Per germline, CDR1 MDHEN and CDR2 SYDVKM. V lost 6 bases to trimming and J lost 9 bases, with 9 bases between them. The CDR3 DNA reads as TGTGCCAGCAGGGGGCAGGGTTCACCCCTCCACTTT. Translating gives CASRGQGSPLHF. The variable domain in full, completed from reference TRBV28 and TRBJ1-6, reads DVKVTQSSRYLVKRTGEKVFLECVQDMDHENMFWYRQDPGLGLRLIYFSYDVKMKEKGDIPEGYSVSREKKERFSLILESASTNQTSMYLCASRGQGSPLHFGNGTRLTVT.

This clonotype has ten or more counts. The rearrangement uses TRBV24-1 and TRBJ2-1; D perhaps matches TRBD1 (6 bases). The CDR3 is 13 residues long. CDR1 is KGHDR and CDR2 is SFDVKD in the germline V gene. V lost 4 bases and J 12 bases, leaving 15 bases between the germline ends. The CDR3 coding sequence is TGTGCCACCAGTGACAGACAGGTTCAGGGGCAGTTCTTC. Translating gives CATSDRQVQGQFF.

This clonotype was seen at least ten times. The V call is TRBV7-9, the J call TRBJ1-1; tentative D call: TRBD1 (5 bases). Germline V gene data show CDR1 as SEHNR and CDR2 as FQNEAQ (reference sequence). Trimming took 4 bases from V and 7 from J, leaving 10 bases between them. The CDR3 loop spans 12 amino acids. The CDR3 spells CASSSDRYEAFF. The CDR3 DNA follows: TGTGCCAGCAGCTCCGACAGATATGAAGCTTTCTTT.

This clonotype has a count of ten or more. The chain joins TRBV2 to TRBJ1-1; no clear D gene. The germline CDR1 and CDR2 sequences are SNHLY and FYNNEI. The CDR3 length is 12 residues. V was shortened by 10 bases and J by 1 base, with 10 bases between the two germline ends. CDR3 in DNA: TGTGCCACCAAGAGGAGGAACACTGAAGCTTTCTTT. It specifies CATKRRNTEAFF. Looking up the rest from reference TRBV2 and TRBJ1-1 gives the full variable domain: EPEVTQTPSHQVTQMGQEVILRCVPISNHLYFYWYRQILGQKVEFLVSFYNNEISEKSEIFDDQFSVERPDGSNFTLKIRSTKLEDSAMYFCATKRRNTEAFFGQGTRLTVV.

This clonotype showed up just a few times. J is TRBJ2-1 and V is TRBV6-2 or TRBV6-3, with 11 positions matching TRBD2. Germline assignment: CDR1 MNHEY and CDR2 SVGEGT. The CDR3 has 16 residues. Trimming removed 5 bases from V and 10 bases from J; junction bases left unmatched: 13. CDR3 protein: CASSPRTSGPGWEQFF. The CDR3 DNA reads as TGTGCCAGCAGTCCCCGGACTAGCGGGCCGGGTTGGGAGCAGTTCTTC.

This clonotype was counted a few times. The chain joins TRBV10-3 to TRBJ1-5, with 7 bases matching TRBD1. The CDR3 sequence is 14 residues long. The V and J ends lost 4 bases and 6 bases, in that order; junction bases with no gene match: 6. Germline CDR1 is ENHRY and CDR2 is SYGVKD. The CDR3 DNA reads TGTGCCATCAGTGGCGACAGGGAGGGTCAGCCCCAGCATTTT. Encoded protein: CAISGDREGQPQHF.

Only one count was recorded for this clonotype. A read error is possible here, since a much larger clone lies one base away. The rearrangement links TRBV4-1 to TRBJ1-1, with D possibly being TRBD1 (5 bases). Germline V lookup: CDR1 MGHRA, CDR2 YSYEKL. The CDR3 loop spans 15 amino acids. As DNA, the CDR3 is TGCGCCAGCAGCCCGGAACAGGCGCTGAACGCTGAAGCTTTCTTT. It specifies CASSPEQALNAEAFF.

This clonotype occurred a few times. This chain links TRBV2 with TRBJ1-2, with D perhaps matching TRBD1 (5 bases). Trimming shortened V by 8 bases and J by 0 bases, and 16 bases separated the two germline ends. CDR1 is SNHLY, CDR2 FYNNEI, per germline. The CDR3 runs 15 residues. The CDR3 sequence is CASQPGQVANYGYTF. CDR3 bases: TGTGCCAGCCAACCGGGGCAAGTGGCTAACTATGGCTACACCTTC.

V gene TRBV7-9 combines with J gene TRBJ1-1; D uncertain. The germline V gene encodes CDR1 SEHNR and CDR2 FQNEAQ (reference sequence). V lost 3 bases, J lost 5 bases, and 10 bases lay in between. This CDR3 spans 13 amino acids. The CDR3 sequence is CASSFGGMTEAFF. The DNA of the CDR3 is TGTGCCAGCAGCTTCGGAGGCATGACTGAAGCTTTCTTT.

The chain carries TRBV7-2 and TRBJ2-3, with TRBD2 matching 8 bases. V lost 4 bases to trimming and J lost 8 bases; unmatched junction nucleotides: 14. CDR1 is SGHTA and CDR2 is FQGNSA in the germline V gene. This CDR3 is 16 amino acids long. The CDR3 DNA sequence: TGTGCCAGCAGCTCGTCGCTTGGGACTAGGGGAGGTACGCAGTATTTT. It translates to CASSSSLGTRGGTQYF.

V gene TRBV6-5 combines with J gene TRBJ1-2, with no clear D. The germline gives CDR1 MNHEY, CDR2 SVGAGI. V was cut by 0 bases and J by 8 bases, with 13 bases left in between. The CDR3 is made up of 14 amino acids. The chain's CDR3 is CASSYSGGLEGYTF. Here the CDR3 DNA reads TGTGCCAGCAGTTACTCCGGAGGGTTAGAGGGCTACACCTTC.

Ten or more counts support this clonotype. The rearrangement links TRBV27 to TRBJ2-1; 12 nucleotides align to TRBD2. The CDR3 runs to 15 residues. Germline CDR1 reads MNHEY; CDR2 reads SMNVEV (reference sequence). The ends lost 5 bases at V and 4 bases at J; junction bases unmatched: 3. CDR3 residues: CASSVLAGGYNEQFF. CDR3 in DNA: TGTGCCAGCAGTGTACTAGCGGGGGGTTACAATGAGCAGTTCTTC.

This chain uses TRBV3-1 with TRBJ2-7; 9 nucleotides match TRBD1. Germline V gene sequence: CDR1 LGHDT, CDR2 YNNKEL (reference sequence). With V trimmed by 3 bases and J by 3 bases, 3 bases remained unmatched. The CDR3 totals 14 residues. The CDR3 loop is CASSHGTGSYEQYF. The CDR3 bases are TGTGCCAGCAGCCATGGGACAGGGAGCTACGAGCAGTACTTC.

The V call is TRBV5-6, the J call TRBJ1-5; D is uncertain. V lost 6 bases to trimming and J lost 2 bases, with 6 bases between them. The germline CDR1 and CDR2 sequences are SGHDT and YYEEEE. The CDR3 has 12 residues. CDR3 amino acids: CASTAGNQPQHF. CDR3 bases: TGTGCCAGCACGGCGGGCAATCAGCCCCAGCATTTT.

A few counts support this clonotype. A junction end diverges from the germline sequence, so it may reflect a read error. The rearrangement links TRBV9 to TRBJ1-3; the D is unclear. Germline assignment: CDR1 SGDLS and CDR2 YYNGEE. The CDR3 runs 17 residues. The CDR3 DNA is TGTGCCAGCAGCCTCACCATAGGAGCCGAGTCTGAAAACACCATATATTTT. It codes for CASSLTIGAESENTIYF.

The table lists this clonotype with many counts. The V call is TRBV6-5, the J call TRBJ1-1; no definite D call. The CDR3 extends over 13 amino acids. Germline V gene lookup returns CDR1 MNHEY and CDR2 SVGAGI. The V and J ends lost 2 bases and 1 base respectively, with 5 bases between them. The CDR3 coding sequence is TGTGCCAGCAGTTACGCGGGGAACACTGAAGCTTTCTTT. It yields the protein CASSYAGNTEAFF.

This clonotype has more than one count but fewer than ten. The rearrangement links TRBV6-2 or TRBV6-3 to TRBJ2-2; tentative D call: TRBD1 (5 bases). Germline values: CDR1 MNHEY, CDR2 SVGEGT. Trimming stripped 6 bases from V and 6 bases from J, with 11 bases between. The CDR3 has 13 residues. CDR3: CASSLRVAGELFF. The CDR3 DNA reads as TGTGCCAGCAGCCTCAGGGTAGCCGGGGAGCTGTTTTTT.

This rearrangement joins TRBV21-1 to TRBJ2-7; the table gives TRBD2 as D, unverified against the DNA. TRBV21-1 is given as a pseudogene. This CDR3 has 13 amino acids. The DNA for the CDR3 is TGTGCCAGCAGCACCGAGGACCCTCGGGCGCAGTACTTC. Protein: CASSTEDPRAQYF.

This clonotype was recorded a few times. V gene TRBV28 combines with J gene TRBJ1-4, with 9 bases lining up with TRBD1. The CDR3 is 16 residues long. Germline V CDR1 and CDR2: MDHEN, SYDVKM. Trimming took 5 bases from V and 8 from J; bases not matched to a gene: 12. DNA for the CDR3: TGTGCCAGCAGTAACCCTCAACAGGGGGCGGGCGAAAAACTGTTTTTT. Encoded protein: CASSNPQQGAGEKLFF.

This sequence joins TRBV7-6 and TRBJ2-7; TRBD2 matches 8 bases. V shed 5 bases, J shed 2 bases, and the junction held 5 bases outside the gene matches. Germline CDR1 and CDR2: SGHVS and FNYEAQ. The CDR3 sequence is 14 residues long. CDR3 sequence (DNA): TGTGCCAGCAGCCCCGGGGGACTAGCCTACGAGCAGTACTTC. It codes for CASSPGGLAYEQYF.

This clonotype was counted at least ten times. The chain uses TRBV18 and TRBJ1-1; 8 bases fit TRBD1. V gave up 4 bases and J gave up 0 bases; unmatched junction bases: 13. Germline loops: CDR1 KGHSH, CDR2 LQKENI. The CDR3 has 18 amino acids. The CDR3 is CASSRLGQGDSMNTEAFF. The CDR3 DNA reads as TGTGCCAGCTCACGCCTCGGACAGGGCGATTCGATGAACACTGAAGCTTTCTTT.

Only a few counts were recorded for this clonotype. The chain carries TRBV16 and TRBJ1-4, with no clear D. Germline V gives CDR1 KGHSY, CDR2 FQNENV. The ends were cut back, 0 bases at V and 10 bases at J, with 24 bases in the middle. There are 18 residues in the CDR3. The DNA of the CDR3 is TGTGCCAGCAGCCAATCCCAACCCGTCGGGGAAAAGTCCGGAAAACTGTTTTTT. This translates into CASSQSQPVGEKSGKLFF. The variable domain in full, completed from reference TRBV16 and TRBJ1-4, reads GEEVAQTPKHLVRGEGQKAKLYCAPIKGHSYVFWYQQVLKNEFKFLISFQNENVFDETGMPKERFSAKCLPNSPCSLEIQATKLEDSAVYFCASSQSQPVGEKSGKLFFGSGTQLSVL.

This clonotype has just a few counts. In DNA, the CDR3 is TGTGCCAGCAGTAGACAGGGATTCACTGAAGCTTTCTTT. This gives the protein CASSRQGFTEAFF. The chain couples TRBV6-6 to TRBJ1-1, with 7 bases aligning to TRBD1. Germline V gene lookup returns CDR1 MNHNY and CDR2 SVGAGI (reference sequence). V lost 5 bases, J lost 4 bases, and 4 bases stayed unmatched. The CDR3 spans 13 residues.

This chain links TRBV20-1 with TRBJ1-1, with D uncertain. The V end was cut by 2 bases, the J end by 0 bases, with 13 bases between. Germline assignment: CDR1 DFQATT and CDR2 SNEGSKA (reference sequence). The CDR3 runs to 15 residues. The DNA for the CDR3 is TGCAGTGCTAGACAGCAGAATATGATGAACACTGAAGCTTTCTTT. Translating it yields CSARQQNMMNTEAFF.